The subject of this entry is one TCR beta chain. These data are taken from a study of cytomegalovirus exposure and HLA in healthy donors. Both 60 Vbeta primers and 13 Jbeta primers went into the PCR. Only in-frame clones appear in the TCRdb table, and some are missing; sequencing was by immunoSEQ multiplex PCR. Of under 200,000 clones in the sample, 80% to 85% are singletons; the top ten hold around 2.2%. The CDR3 extends over 12 amino acids. The V end lost 2 bases, the J end lost 7 bases, and 8 bases lay between the germline ends. Germline CDR1 SNHLY, CDR2 FYNNEI. Regarding donors, all were healthy bone marrow donors.

The specimen sequenced was PBMCs. The rearrangement joins TRBV2 to TRBJ1-1; perhaps TRBD1 as D (5 bases). The receptor was derived from a woman under 30 in good health and CMV-seropositive. The CDR3 protein is CASSEHDSEAFF. The DNA for the CDR3 is TGTGCCAGCAGTGAACACGACAGTGAAGCTTTCTTT.